The clone carrying this T cell receptor beta chain was seen a handful of times. Time point reported: newly diagnosed GD, antithyroid drugs for less than 3 months. RNA from PBMCs was the source of the TCR library. American Thyroid Association guidelines were used to diagnose Graves' disease. CDR3-region Arm-PCR and iRepertoire HTBI primers produced the TCR beta libraries. TCRdb re-analysed the multiplex PCR reads in MiXCR, keeping a single row per CDR3 protein. The repertoire includes 200,000 to 250,000 distinct CDR3 sequences, around 19% of them detected once, and 10% to 15% sits in the top ten. The record originates from a study of regulatory T cells in long-lasting Graves disease. The same specimen was also included in a second study, on T cells in Graves' hyperthyroidism and ophthalmopathy.

The receptor comes from a woman under 40 with Graves disease. Sample: peripheral blood mononuclear cells (PBMCs), taken at new diagnosis, from a patient treated with antithyroid drugs.

The CDR3 sequence: CASSSSSGPYEQYF. Written as DNA, the CDR3 is TGTGCCAGCAGTTCGTCTAGCGGGCCCTACGAGCAGTACTTC. The genes are TRBV6-5 and TRBJ2-7; TRBD2 matches at 8 bases. Germline lookup yields CDR1 MNHEY and CDR2 SVGAGI. V was pared by 4 bases and J by 2 bases, with 4 bases of the junction left unmatched. The CDR3 runs to 14 residues.